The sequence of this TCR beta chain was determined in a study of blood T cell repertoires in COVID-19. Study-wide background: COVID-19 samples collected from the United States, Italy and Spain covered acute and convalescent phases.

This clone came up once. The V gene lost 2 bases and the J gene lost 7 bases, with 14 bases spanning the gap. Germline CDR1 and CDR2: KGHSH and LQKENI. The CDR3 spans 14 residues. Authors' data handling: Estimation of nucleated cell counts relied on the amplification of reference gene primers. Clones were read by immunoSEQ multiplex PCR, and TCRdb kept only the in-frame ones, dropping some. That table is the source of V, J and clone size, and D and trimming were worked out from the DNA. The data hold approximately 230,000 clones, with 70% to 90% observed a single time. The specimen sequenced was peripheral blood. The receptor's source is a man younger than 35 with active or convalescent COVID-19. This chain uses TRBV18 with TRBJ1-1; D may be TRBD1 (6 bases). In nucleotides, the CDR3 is TGTGCCAGCTCACCAAGAACAGGGCAGCATGAAGCTTTCTTT. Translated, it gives CASSPRTGQHEAFF.